These 6 T cell receptor beta chains were sequenced from one sample in a study of blood T cell repertoires in COVID-19 (dated by TCRdb to between 2020 and 2021). The method was the immunoSEQ multiplex PCR assay. In TCRdb, the immuneACCESS table is reduced to in-frame sequences with V and J assigned. These tables do not hold every clone; where another copy was compared, an unresolved V gene accounts for under half, and the others remain unexplained. Within this sample are some 98,000 clones, with approximately 82% of them counted one time only. The ten largest clonotypes hold approximately 25% of the sample. The sequenced sample was peripheral blood. All receptors derive from a man in his fifties or sixties with acute or convalescent COVID-19.

This chain links TRBV28 with TRBJ1-2; possible D gene TRBD1, 5 bases. Trimming removed 6 bases from V and 4 bases from J, with 12 bases in between. The CDR3 has 13 residues. Germline CDR1 MDHEN, CDR2 SYDVKM. CDR3 loop: CASRITGIYGYTF. The CDR3 nucleotides are TGTGCCAGCAGGATAACAGGAATCTATGGCTACACCTTC.

J is TRBJ2-5 and V is TRBV15; D not certain. Germline CDR1 LNHNV, CDR2 YYDKDF (reference sequence). CDR3 size: 17 residues. V gave up 0 bases and J gave up 7 bases, with 21 bases separating them. CDR3 coding DNA: TGTGCCACCAGCAGAGATCGGCGTAGAACTAACCACGGGACCCAGTACTTC. It is translated as CATSRDRRRTNHGTQYF.

This clone was detected only once. The chain links TRBV30 to TRBJ1-2; no clear D gene. CDR3 size: 12 residues. Germline V CDR1 and CDR2: GTSNPN, SVGIG (reference sequence). Trimming left V 1 base short and J 2 bases short, with 5 bases between. This CDR3 reads CAWSAGNYGYTF. CDR3 DNA: TGTGCCTGGAGTGCCGGGAACTATGGCTACACCTTC.

This CDR3 is CASSPPSGGFGRQFF. Here the CDR3 DNA reads TGTGCCAGCAGCCCCCCCTCGGGGGGCTTCGGTCGGCAGTTCTTC. V and J are TRBV5-4 and TRBJ2-1; maybe TRBD2 (7 bases). Germline V gives CDR1 SGHNT, CDR2 YYREEE (reference sequence). The ends were cut back, 4 bases at V and 12 bases at J, with 23 bases in the middle. The CDR3 extends over 15 amino acids.

This rearrangement joins TRBV7-2 to TRBJ1-5; D is possibly TRBD1 (6 bases). CDR3 length equals 16 residues. CDR1 is SGHTA, CDR2 FQGNSA, per germline. Trimming left V 5 bases short and J 0 bases short, with 14 bases between. This chain's CDR3 is CASSLLGQNSNQPQHF. The DNA of the CDR3 is TGTGCCAGCAGCCTACTAGGACAGAATAGCAATCAGCCCCAGCATTTT.

V is TRBV5-4 and J is TRBJ2-1; 9 nucleotides agree with TRBD2. Germline assignment: CDR1 SGHNT and CDR2 YYREEE (reference sequence). The CDR3 runs 14 residues. Unmatched junction bases numbered 8, after V lost 6 bases and J lost 7 bases. The CDR3 DNA sequence: TGTGCCAGCAAACGCGGGGGGGGCGAGAATGAGCAGTTCTTC. Its translation is CASKRGGGENEQFF.